This T cell receptor beta chain was captured by sequencing in a study of shared clonotypes between healthy human individuals. About the research overall: Per donor, three plates held CD4 naive cells, three held CD4 memory, two held CD8 naive and one held CD8 memory. The study's findings and limits: Clonotypes that were shared across a few donors made up 4.5% to 5% of naive CD4 clonotypes. Memory subsets had estimated richness that was generally smaller than that of naive subsets.

Worth noting for this clone: Its antigen is still unknown.

In the naive CD8 group, cells lacked CD45RO and were positively selected for CCR7, so terminally differentiated effector memory CD45RA+ cells were left out. Produced via immunoSEQ multiplex PCR; TCRdb's table is partial and in-frame only. The sample has about 2,100,000 clones, about 93% seen once. Sequenced sample: naive CD8+ T cells from PBMCs. This receptor was identified in a man aged 18 to 30 in good health. Some clones in this sample may be carry-over from other donors' samples.

The CDR3 bases are TGTGCCAGCAGCACCCCCTTAGGGCTTGGGGAACAAGAGACCCAGTACTTC. The encoded protein is CASSTPLGLGEQETQYF. This sequence joins TRBV7-8 and TRBJ2-5, with D unresolved. V lost 5 bases to trimming and J lost 2 bases, with 21 bases between them. This CDR3 region has 17 residues. The germline V gene has CDR1 SGHVS and CDR2 FQNEAQ.